This is a list of T cell receptor beta chains from one sample in a study of T cells after yellow fever vaccination. TCRdb re-called the 5' RACE reads with MiXCR, one entry per CDR3 protein. The sample records a few hundred thousand distinct CDR3 sequences, approximately 4% being singletons. The sequences come from PBMCs, collected 5 days after the yellow fever booster vaccination. The receptor set was obtained from a man between 18 and 29 years old who received the YFV17D yellow fever vaccine. CDR3s include the opening cysteine and the closing phenylalanine or tryptophan. D genes are given only for firm matches. The size of a clone is reported for some rows only, either as once, few or many, or as a class for expanded clones.

V: TRBV4-1; D: .; size: many; J: TRBJ1-1; DNA: TGCGCCAGCAGCCCGTACCAGCGGAACACTGAAGCTTTCTTT; CDR3: CASSPYQRNTEAFF
V: TRBV20-1; D: .; size: many; J: TRBJ2-2; DNA: TGCAGCGGGACGAACACCGGGGAGCTGTTTTTT; CDR3: CSGTNTGELFF
V: TRBV20-1; D: TRBD2; size: few; J: TRBJ2-3; DNA: TGCAGTGCTATATTTGTGAGCGGGGGGTACTCTAGCACAGATACGCAGTATTTT; CDR3: CSAIFVSGGYSSTDTQYF
V: TRBV27; D: TRBD2; size: .; J: TRBJ2-5; DNA: TGTGCCAGCAGTTTACAACTAGCGGGGAGCCAAGAGACCCAGTACTTC; CDR3: CASSLQLAGSQETQYF
V: TRBV5-4; D: TRBD2; size: few; J: TRBJ2-7; DNA: TGTGCCAGCAGCTTGATGCTAGCGGGGGGGCGTGAGCAGTACTTC; CDR3: CASSLMLAGGREQYF
V: TRBV6-2/TRBV6-3; D: .; size: many; J: TRBJ2-6; DNA: TGTGCCAGCAGTGCATACGAAGGTTCCGGGGCCAACGTCCTGACTTTC; CDR3: CASSAYEGSGANVLTF
V: TRBV7-6; D: .; size: .; J: TRBJ2-3; DNA: TGTGCCAGCAGCTTAGAGATTCGGGTTAGGCAGTATTTT; CDR3: CASSLEIRVRQYF
V: TRBV9; D: TRBD1; size: few; J: TRBJ2-5; DNA: TGTGCCAGCAGCGTAGAGGGACAGGGTGTGGGGGAGACCCAGTACTTC; CDR3: CASSVEGQGVGETQYF
V: TRBV25-1; D: TRBD1; size: .; J: TRBJ1-6; DNA: TGTGCCAGCAGTCAGAATCCCGGGGGACAGTTTCCCTCACCCCTCCACTTT; CDR3: CASSQNPGGQFPSPLHF
V: TRBV27; D: .; size: .; J: TRBJ1-1; DNA: TGTTCCAGCAGTTTTCGTTCTTGGACTGAAGCTTTCTTT; CDR3: CSSSFRSWTEAFF
V: TRBV5-1; D: .; size: .; J: TRBJ2-1; DNA: TGCGCCAGCAGCTTGGCCACAGGACTTACCGGTGAGCAGTTCTTC; CDR3: CASSLATGLTGEQFF